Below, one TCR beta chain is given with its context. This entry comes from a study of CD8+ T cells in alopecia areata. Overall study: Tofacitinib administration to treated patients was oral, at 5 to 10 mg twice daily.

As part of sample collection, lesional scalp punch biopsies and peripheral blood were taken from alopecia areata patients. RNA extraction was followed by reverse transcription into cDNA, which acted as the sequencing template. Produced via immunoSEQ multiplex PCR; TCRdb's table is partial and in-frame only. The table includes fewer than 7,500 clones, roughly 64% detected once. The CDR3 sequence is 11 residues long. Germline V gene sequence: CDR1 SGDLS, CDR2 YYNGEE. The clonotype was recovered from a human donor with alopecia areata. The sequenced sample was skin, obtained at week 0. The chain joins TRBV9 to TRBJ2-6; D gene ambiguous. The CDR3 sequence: CGPLRANVLTF. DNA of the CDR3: TGTGGGCCCTTGAGGGCCAACGTCCTGACTTTC. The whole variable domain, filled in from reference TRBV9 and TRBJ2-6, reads DSGVTQTPKHLITATGQRVTLRCSPRSGDLSVYWYQQSLDQGLQFLIQYYNGEERAKGNILERFSAQQFPDLHSELNLSSLELGDSALYFCGPLRANVLTFGAGSRLTVL.